The 29 T cell receptor beta chains reported below all come from one sample, sequenced in a study of OX40 agonist ivuxolimab in advanced cancers. Generated by immunoSEQ multiplex PCR, the TCRdb table keeps only in-frame clones and is missing some. The top ten hold approximately 5.5% of the sample, which has about 96,000 clones, 70% to 85% seen once. The sequenced sample was CD4+ or CD8+ T cells sorted from blood, obtained in a trial of the OX40 agonist ivuxolimab. The receptors come from an adult with an advanced solid tumor such as melanoma, head and neck, liver or kidney cancer.

The chain links TRBV21-1 to TRBJ1-5; TRBD1 is taken as the D call from the table, unchecked against the DNA. TRBV21-1 counts as a pseudogene. CDR3 length: 20 amino acids. This CDR3 reads CASSKIHQVRRQTSNQPQHF. The CDR3 nucleotides read TGTGCCAGCAGCAAAATCCACCAAGTAAGGAGACAGACTAGCAATCAGCCCCAGCATTTT.

This rearrangement joins TRBV30 to TRBJ1-1; D is perhaps TRBD1 (6 bases). Looked up from germline, CDR1 is GTSNPN and CDR2 is SVGIG (reference sequence). The CDR3 runs to 14 residues. Between the trimmed V and J ends, which lost 3 bases and 5 bases, there was a span of 16 bases. DNA for the CDR3: TGTGCCTGGAGGAGGGTAGGGGGAGGGACTGAAGCTTTCTTT. Translating gives CAWRRVGGGTEAFF.

The chain uses TRBV7-7 and TRBJ1-1; 9 bases map to TRBD1. Germline V gene data show CDR1 as SSHAT and CDR2 as FNYEAQ (reference sequence). CDR3 length: 13 amino acids. The V and J ends lost 11 bases and 5 bases, in that order; junction bases with no gene match: 9. CDR3 sequence: CAVGTGGETEAFF. CDR3 in DNA: TGTGCCGTAGGAACAGGGGGCGAAACTGAAGCTTTCTTT.

The chain links TRBV27 to TRBJ2-3; 9 nucleotides line up with TRBD2. This CDR3 region has 16 residues. Germline assignment: CDR1 MNHEY and CDR2 SMNVEV (reference sequence). J gave up 2 bases and V 4 bases, and 7 bases lay outside the gene matches. The CDR3 region is CASSSGTSRYTDTQYF. For the CDR3, the DNA is TGTGCCAGCAGTTCCGGGACTAGCCGGTACACAGATACGCAGTATTTT.

The chain combines TRBV15 with TRBJ2-7; TRBD1 aligns across 9 bases. Germline CDR1 is LNHNV and CDR2 is YYDKDF (reference sequence). The CDR3 sequence is 15 residues long. V trimming: 2 bases; J trimming: 2 bases; junction bases outside the gene matches: 4. The CDR3 reads CATSRQGTGPYEQYF. CDR3 coding DNA: TGTGCCACCAGCAGACAAGGGACAGGGCCCTACGAGCAGTACTTC.

V gene TRBV7-9 combines with J gene TRBJ2-3; D remains ambiguous. This CDR3 is 15 amino acids long. V dropped 2 bases and J dropped 5 bases, with 14 bases sitting between them. Germline-derived CDR1 and CDR2 are SEHNR and FQNEAQ (reference sequence). The CDR3 here is CASSLITGRLDTQYF. CDR3 DNA sequence: TGTGCCAGCAGCTTAATTACCGGGCGACTAGATACGCAGTATTTT.

This clone was picked up one time. With a much larger clone just one base away, this may be a read error. J is TRBJ1-1 and V is TRBV7-9; D gene unclear. Germline V gene sequence: CDR1 SEHNR, CDR2 FQNEAQ (reference sequence). V gave up 2 bases and J gave up 2 bases, with 3 bases separating them. This CDR3 region has 12 residues. DNA of the CDR3: TGTGCCAGCAGCTTAAAAAACACTGAAGCTTTCTTT. Translated: CASSLKNTEAFF.

The rearrangement uses TRBV5-1 and TRBJ2-3; TRBD2 matches at 14 bases. CDR1 is SGHRS, CDR2 YFSETQ, per germline. The CDR3 contains 15 residues. The V gene end was trimmed by 4 bases and the J gene end by 8 bases; junction bases not matched to a gene: 6. CDR3 DNA: TGCGCCAGCAGCACCGGGACTAGCGGGAGAGGTACGCAGTATTTT. This gives the protein CASSTGTSGRGTQYF.

The CDR3 region has the DNA TGTGCCAGCAGCTTGGGAGTGGGTAGCGGGGTCCAAGAGACCCAGTACTTC. Its translation is CASSLGVGSGVQETQYF. V usage is TRBV7-9 and J usage is TRBJ2-5; 8 bases are shared with TRBD2. V trimming: 3 bases; J trimming: 1 base; junction bases outside the gene matches: 10. The CDR3 runs 17 residues. The germline gives CDR1 SEHNR, CDR2 FQNEAQ (reference sequence).

The J gene is TRBJ2-7, the V gene TRBV4-3; no definite D call. CDR1 is LGHNA, CDR2 YSLEER, per germline. The CDR3 extends over 16 amino acids. V lost 0 bases, J lost 6 bases, and 18 bases lay in between. Here the CDR3 reads CASSQDIRAFSREQYF. CDR3 nucleotide sequence: TGCGCCAGCAGCCAAGATATAAGGGCCTTTAGTCGCGAGCAGTACTTC.

The chain combines TRBV7-2 with TRBJ2-7; the D gene is possibly TRBD2 (6 bases). Germline V CDR1 and CDR2: SGHTA, FQGNSA. CDR3 size: 16 residues. Trimming removed 5 bases from V and 0 bases from J, with 17 bases in between. For the CDR3, the DNA is TGTGCCAGCAGCCCTACCGGGACTGGTAGCTCCTACGAGCAGTACTTC. Its protein is CASSPTGTGSSYEQYF.

The gene calls are TRBV7-2 and TRBJ1-6, with D unclear. Germline lookup yields CDR1 SGHTA and CDR2 FQGNSA. V lost 1 base and J 1 base, leaving 8 bases between the germline ends. The CDR3 runs 16 residues. The CDR3 protein is CASSLGLRSYNSPLHF. CDR3 nucleotides: TGTGCCAGCAGCTTAGGCCTCCGGTCCTATAATTCACCCCTCCACTTT.

In DNA form, the CDR3 reads TGTGCCAGCAGCCAAGTCGGGCCAGGGGTGGTCTATGGCTACACCTTC. This encodes CASSQVGPGVVYGYTF. The chain is built from TRBV4-2 and TRBJ1-2, with D perhaps TRBD1 (6 bases). Germline V CDR1 and CDR2: LGHNA, YNFKEQ. V was cut by 1 base and J by 4 bases, with 16 bases left in between. The CDR3 consists of 16 residues.

The V and J genes are TRBV5-1 and TRBJ2-7; D is uncertain. CDR1 is SGHRS and CDR2 is YFSETQ in the germline V gene. CDR3 length: 15 residues. V was shortened by 1 base and J by 0 bases, with 11 bases between the two germline ends. The CDR3 DNA reads TGCGCCAGCAGCTTGTTACCAGACGGCTCCTACGAGCAGTACTTC. Its protein product is CASSLLPDGSYEQYF.

This clone appeared once. This sequence joins TRBV5-6 and TRBJ2-7, with TRBD2 matching over 9 bases. This CDR3 has 15 amino acids. Germline V lookup: CDR1 SGHDT, CDR2 YYEEEE. V lost 3 bases, J lost 7 bases, and 11 bases stayed unmatched. Written as DNA, the CDR3 is TGTGCCAGCAGCTCCTCTAGCGGGGCCAGGAATGAGCAGTACTTC. It codes for CASSSSSGARNEQYF.

V usage is TRBV18 and J usage is TRBJ2-7, with 7 bases identical to TRBD1. J gave up 5 bases and V 3 bases, and 7 bases lay outside the gene matches. The CDR3 runs to 14 residues. Germline lookup yields CDR1 KGHSH and CDR2 LQKENI. CDR3 region: CASSPVRGLDEQYF. The CDR3 nucleotides are TGTGCCAGCTCACCCGTAAGGGGGCTGGACGAGCAGTACTTC.

The rearrangement links TRBV12-5 to TRBJ1-3; D possibly corresponds to TRBD1 (5 bases). Between the trimmed V and J ends, which lost 1 base and 7 bases, there was a span of 14 bases. In germline, CDR1 is LGHNT, CDR2 FRNRAP. The CDR3 runs 15 residues. The DNA for the CDR3 is TGTGCTAGTGGTTTGGGGGGACCGGGGGAGAACACCATATATTTT. It codes for CASGLGGPGENTIYF.

The chain uses TRBV11-2 and TRBJ2-7; D ambiguous. This CDR3 spans 15 amino acids. V shed 1 base and J shed 0 bases, with 10 bases lying between them. Germline CDR1 SGHAT, CDR2 FQNNGV. Here the CDR3 reads CASSLGGLFSYEQYF. The CDR3 bases are TGTGCCAGCAGCTTAGGAGGTCTGTTCTCCTACGAGCAGTACTTC.

The chain couples TRBV2 to TRBJ2-2, with D possibly matching TRBD1 (5 bases). With 5 bases removed from V and 2 bases from J, the gap between germline ends came to 9 bases. This CDR3 contains 14 residues. CDR1 and CDR2 from the germline V gene are SNHLY and FYNNEI. The CDR3 is CASSFDRNTGELFF. CDR3 sequence (DNA): TGTGCCAGCAGTTTCGACAGAAACACCGGGGAGCTGTTTTTT.

This clone was observed a few times. The gene calls are TRBV6-1 and TRBJ2-7; 7 bases line up with TRBD1. V lost 7 bases to trimming and J lost 2 bases; unmatched junction nucleotides: 8. CDR1 and CDR2 from the germline V gene are MNHNS and SASEGT. The CDR3 runs to 14 residues. CDR3: CASTKDRPTYEQYF. Here the CDR3 DNA reads TGTGCCAGCACCAAGGACAGGCCTACCTACGAGCAGTACTTC.

Only one count was recorded for this clone. The chain links TRBV7-8 to TRBJ2-7; TRBD2 matches 11 bases. Trimming removed 6 bases from V and 6 bases from J; junction bases left unmatched: 13. CDR1 SGHVS and CDR2 FQNEAQ come from the germline V gene. The CDR3 length is 16 residues. The CDR3: CASSKQISGRAGEQYF. In nucleotides, the CDR3 is TGTGCCAGCAGTAAGCAAATTAGCGGGAGGGCAGGCGAGCAGTACTTC. The variable domain in full, with the rest retrieved from reference TRBV7-8 and TRBJ2-7, is GAGVSQSPRYKVAKRGQDVALRCDPISGHVSLFWYQQALGQGPEFLTYFQNEAQLDKSGLPSDRFFAERPEGSVSTLKIQRTQQEDSAVYLCASSKQISGRAGEQYFGPGTRLTVT.

There are a few counts of this clone. The chain uses TRBV7-2 and TRBJ1-6; 7 nucleotides match TRBD1. This CDR3 has 16 amino acids. The V and J ends lost 5 bases and 7 bases, in that order; junction bases with no gene match: 11. Germline assignment: CDR1 SGHTA and CDR2 FQGNSA. CDR3 nucleotides: TGTGCCAGCAGCGTCCGACAGGGTGTAGGAAATTCACCCCTCCACTTT. This translates into CASSVRQGVGNSPLHF.

The chain is built from TRBV5-1 and TRBJ2-1; 9 bases align to TRBD2. The germline V gene encodes CDR1 SGHRS and CDR2 YFSETQ. CDR3 length equals 15 residues. Trimming removed 0 bases from V and 5 bases from J; junction bases left unmatched: 3. The CDR3 here is CASSLVAGDDNEQFF. In DNA, the CDR3 is TGCGCCAGCAGCTTGGTAGCGGGAGACGACAATGAGCAGTTCTTC.

The chain uses TRBV7-6 and TRBJ1-3; no firm D call. Germline CDR1 SGHVS, CDR2 FNYEAQ. This CDR3 comprises 14 residues. The V and J ends lost 5 bases and 2 bases respectively, with 10 bases between them. In nucleotides, the CDR3 is TGTGCCAGCAGCACGACAAAACCTGGAAACACCATATATTTT. Translated, it gives CASSTTKPGNTIYF.

This chain joins TRBV7-9 and TRBJ2-5; D is uncertain. The J call is in doubt because the DNA end fits TRBJ2-7 better. The CDR3 length is 12 residues. Germline lookup yields CDR1 SEHNR and CDR2 FQNEAQ (reference sequence). This CDR3 reads CASSSRVYEQYF. The CDR3 DNA follows: TGTGCCAGCAGCTCAAGAGTCTACGAGCAGTACTTC.

The rearrangement uses TRBV7-2 and TRBJ2-3; TRBD2 matches 7 bases. The germline V gene encodes CDR1 SGHTA and CDR2 FQGNSA. The CDR3 runs to 16 residues. V lost 5 bases, J lost 5 bases, and 13 bases stayed unmatched. In DNA form, the CDR3 reads TGTGCCAGCAGCCTAAGAGGCGGGGGAGCTGGAGATACGCAGTATTTT. This codes for CASSLRGGGAGDTQYF.

CDR3 protein: CASSYFRLASSYNEQFF. As DNA, the CDR3 is TGTGCCAGCAGCTATTTCCGACTAGCAAGCTCCTACAATGAGCAGTTCTTC. This chain connects TRBV11-2 to TRBJ2-1; 7 positions match TRBD2. Germline values: CDR1 SGHAT, CDR2 FQNNGV. The CDR3 loop spans 17 amino acids. V shed 4 bases and J 0 bases; nucleotides not matched to a gene: 9.

The gene calls are TRBV21-1 and TRBJ1-5; the DNA was not used to check the table's D call, TRBD1. TRBV21-1 is termed a pseudogene. The CDR3 contains 18 residues. This CDR3 reads CASSKGHRARGSNQPQHF. CDR3 DNA sequence: TGTGCCAGCAGCAAAGGCCACAGGGCGAGGGGCAGCAATCAGCCCCAGCATTTT.

The gene calls are TRBV12-5 and TRBJ1-5, with TRBD1 matching 10 bases. The CDR3 sequence is 16 residues long. The junction had 7 bases not matched to a gene; V was cut back by 4 bases and J by 4 bases. The germline V gene has CDR1 LGHNT and CDR2 FRNRAP. The CDR3 DNA reads as TGTGCTAGTGGTTGGGGGGACAGGGGAAAAAATCAGCCCCAGCATTTT. Protein product: CASGWGDRGKNQPQHF.